These T cell receptor beta chains were read from a single sample in a study of blood T cell repertoires in COVID-19. Profiled with immunoSEQ multiplex PCR; TCRdb holds only in-frame clones, not every one. This table has tens of thousands of clones, around 81% appearing once. The sample was peripheral blood. The origin of the receptors is a man of 80 years or more with COVID-19, enrolled during active disease. CDR3s include the opening cysteine and the closing phenylalanine or tryptophan. A D gene is named only where the DNA matches it firmly. For some rows the clone size is stated as once, few or many, or as a class when expanded; others skip it.

>TRBV7-9|NA|TRBJ2-2|NA
TGTGCCAGCAGCCAAGGGGTCGGGGAGCTGTTTTTT
CASSQGVGELFF
>TRBV7-8|NA|TRBJ1-3|once
TGTGCCAGCAGCTTAGCGGGCGGAAACACCATATATTTT
CASSLAGGNTIYF
>TRBV4-3|TRBD1|TRBJ2-1|NA
TGCGCCAGCAGCCAAGATCGCGCAGGGGGTAACGATGAGCAGTTCTTC
CASSQDRAGGNDEQFF
>TRBV20-1|TRBD2|TRBJ2-7|NA
TGCAGTGCTAGTAAGGGTAGCGGGGCATACGAGCAGTACTTC
CSASKGSGAYEQYF
>TRBV24-1|TRBD2|TRBJ2-1|NA
TGTGCCACCAGTGCCGGCGTAGCGGGAGGGCTGTATGAGCAGTTCTTC
CATSAGVAGGLYEQFF
>TRBV28|NA|TRBJ2-7|NA
TGTGCCAGCGTCCCCGGCGGCCCAGCCTACGAGCAGTACTTC
CASVPGGPAYEQYF
>TRBV6-1|TRBD2|TRBJ2-7|many
TGTGCCAGCAGTGCACAGCCGGGACTAGGGTTCAACGAGCAGTACTTC
CASSAQPGLGFNEQYF
>TRBV6-1|NA|TRBJ2-5|NA
TGTGCCAGCAGTGACCGGGAGACCCAGTACTTC
CASSDRETQYF
>TRBV6-5|NA|TRBJ1-1|few
TGTGCCATAAGGCGGGCAGAACAGAACACTGAAGCTTTCTTT
CAIRRAEQNTEAFF
>TRBV5-1|TRBD1|TRBJ2-3|NA
TGCGCCAGCAGCCCGGGGACAGTCCCAGATACGCAGTATTTT
CASSPGTVPDTQYF
>TRBV29-1|NA|TRBJ1-2|NA
TGCAGCGTTGAAAGGGCAGGGGCCGACTATGGCTACACCTTC
CSVERAGADYGYTF
>TRBV7-8|NA|TRBJ2-2|NA
TGTGCCAGCAGCTTAGCTCAGGGCCCAAACACCGGGGAGCTGTTTTTT
CASSLAQGPNTGELFF
>TRBV7-8|NA|TRBJ1-5|NA
TGTGCCAGCAACCCGGGTGGTGGAAGCAATCAGCCCCAGCATTTT
CASNPGGGSNQPQHF
>TRBV27|NA|TRBJ1-5|NA
TGTGCCAGCAGTTTGGCAGGGGACCAGCCCCAGCATTTT
CASSLAGDQPQHF
>TRBV5-1|TRBD1|TRBJ1-4|many
TGCGCCAGCAGCTACCGACAGGGCCCGACTAATGAAAAACTGTTTTTT
CASSYRQGPTNEKLFF
>TRBV23-1|NA|TRBJ1-4|NA
TGCGCCAGCAGTCAAAAATCGGGAGGGGCGTCTAATGAAAAACTGTTTTTT
CASSQKSGGASNEKLFF
>TRBV19|TRBD1|TRBJ1-5|NA
TGTGCCAGTAGCGACCGGGACAGGGAGGCGGGGGGCAATCAGCCCCAGCATTTT
CASSDRDREAGGNQPQHF
>TRBV5-1|NA|TRBJ2-7|NA
TGCGCCAGCAGGAAGGAGGGGAACTCCTACGAGCAGTACTTC
CASRKEGNSYEQYF
>TRBV5-4|NA|TRBJ1-2|NA
TGTGCCAGCAGCACGACACGGAACAACTATGGCTACACCTTC
CASSTTRNNYGYTF
>TRBV3-1/TRBV3-2|NA|TRBJ1-1|medium-sized
TGTGCCAGCAGCACGATGGCTAACACTGAAGCTTTCTTT
CASSTMANTEAFF
>TRBV5-6|TRBD2|TRBJ2-3|NA
TGTGCCAGCAGCTTTTCCGGGGGGGCGGTAGATACGCAGTATTTT
CASSFSGGAVDTQYF
>TRBV18|NA|TRBJ1-1|NA
TGTGCCAGCTCACCGAACCCCAGGGATGGCACTGAAGCTTTCTTT
CASSPNPRDGTEAFF
>TRBV21-1|NA|TRBJ2-3|NA
TGTGCCAGCAGTTCAGCTGCTTTGAGCGGGCGCACAGATACGCAGTATTTT
CASSSAALSGRTDTQYF
>TRBV28|TRBD2|TRBJ2-3|NA
TGTGCCAGCAGCCCAAGCGGGAGGGCGGGGGATACGCAGTATTTT
CASSPSGRAGDTQYF
>TRBV2|TRBD1|TRBJ2-2|NA
TGTGCCAGCAAGTTAAGGACAGGGCTCACCGGGGAGCTGTTTTTT
CASKLRTGLTGELFF
>TRBV19|TRBD1|TRBJ1-2|NA
TGTGCCAGTAATCGAGACAGGGCGTTTGGCTACACCTTC
CASNRDRAFGYTF
>TRBV14|NA|TRBJ1-2|NA
TGTGCCAGCAGCCAAGAAGAGAGCTATGGCTACACCTTC
CASSQEESYGYTF
>TRBV27|NA|TRBJ1-1|NA
TGTGCCAGCAGCCTAAGCTCTTGGCCCCCGGGCACTGAAGCTTTCTTT
CASSLSSWPPGTEAFF
>TRBV11-2|NA|TRBJ2-1|NA
TGTGCCAGCATTTCGAGCTCCTACAATGAGCAGTTCTTC
CASISSSYNEQFF
>TRBV5-1|TRBD1|TRBJ1-2|NA
TGCGCCAGCAGCTTGGGAGGACAGGCCACCTATGGCTACACCTTC
CASSLGGQATYGYTF
>TRBV27|NA|TRBJ2-7|few
TGTGCCACCATGGGGGTATTACAGGGAGACTCCTACGAGCAGTACTTC
CATMGVLQGDSYEQYF
>TRBV5-1|NA|TRBJ1-4|NA
TGCGCCAGCAGCCTCGGGACTGGGTATAGAGAAAAACTGTTTTTT
CASSLGTGYREKLFF
>TRBV7-3|NA|TRBJ2-3|NA
TGTGCCAGCAGCTTAGCGGGGAACACAGATACGCAGTATTTT
CASSLAGNTDTQYF
>TRBV27|TRBD1|TRBJ2-7|NA
TGTGCCAGCAGTAAATCACTTGGACAGGCTTTGGGGTCCGAGCAGTACTTC
CASSKSLGQALGSEQYF
>TRBV4-2|NA|TRBJ1-1|once
TGTGCCAGCAGCCAAGATTGGACAACGAACACTGAAGCTTTCTTT
CASSQDWTTNTEAFF
>TRBV5-1|NA|TRBJ1-3|NA
TGCGCCAGCAGCTTGGATCTAACGGGTGGAAACACCATATATTTT
CASSLDLTGGNTIYF
>TRBV6-1|TRBD2|TRBJ2-7|NA
TGTGCCAGCAGTGAGCGGGGGGTTGGGACCTACGAGCAGTACTTC
CASSERGVGTYEQYF
>TRBV11-3|TRBD1|TRBJ2-5|NA
TGTGCCAGCAGCTTAGATGGGGCAGACAGGGTGACCCAGTACTTC
CASSLDGADRVTQYF
>TRBV7-2|TRBD1|TRBJ1-6|NA
TGTGCCAGCTGCACAGGGGGCCGGTCACCCCTCCACTTT
CASCTGGRSPLHF
>TRBV5-1|TRBD1|TRBJ2-7|NA
TGCGCCAGCAGCTTGACGACAGGGACCTACGAGCAGTACTTC
CASSLTTGTYEQYF
>TRBV18|TRBD1|TRBJ2-3|NA
TGTGCCAGCTCACCAACAGGGGTTGATACGCAGTATTTT
CASSPTGVDTQYF
>TRBV6-5|TRBD1|TRBJ1-2|NA
TGTGCCAGCAGACCCCCGGGACAGGGCTATGGCTACACCTTC
CASRPPGQGYGYTF
>TRBV28|TRBD2|TRBJ2-1|NA
TGTGCCAGCAGTGCACCGGGGACTAGCGTCTACAATGAGCAGTTCTTC
CASSAPGTSVYNEQFF
>TRBV5-1|TRBD2|TRBJ2-5|NA
TGCGCCAGCAGCCAGGGACTAGCGGGCCACCAAGAGACCCAGTACTTC
CASSQGLAGHQETQYF
>TRBV9|NA|TRBJ2-1|NA
TGTGCCAGCAGCGTAGTGTCAGGGGCTGAGCAGTTCTTC
CASSVVSGAEQFF
>TRBV5-1|NA|TRBJ1-6|few
TGCGCCAGCAGCTTGGCCGGGGACATTAATTCACCCCTCCACTTT
CASSLAGDINSPLHF
>TRBV9|NA|TRBJ2-7|NA
TGTGCCAGCAGCGTGATGCCAGGGAAATCCTACGAGCAGTACTTC
CASSVMPGKSYEQYF